Each of the 20 T cell receptor beta chains below was sequenced from the same sample in a study of T cells in Graves' hyperthyroidism and ophthalmopathy. It was RNA transcripts that yielded the amplified TCR beta CDR3 regions. First-round RT-PCR with HTBI primers amplified the TCR CDR3 region. MiXCR, applied by TCRdb to the multiplex PCR reads, yields one record per CDR3 protein. In the table there are roughly 280,000 distinct CDR3 sequences, over 15% of which are singletons. What was sequenced was blood. These receptors were obtained from a woman aged 60-75 years with Graves' ophthalmopathy.

This clonotype showed up many times. The chain employs TRBV28 and TRBJ1-6; 9 bases are shared with TRBD1. V lost 4 bases, J lost 7 bases, and 5 bases stayed unmatched. CDR1 is MDHEN and CDR2 is SYDVKM in the germline V gene. This CDR3 contains 15 residues. CDR3: CASSSRTGVNSPLHF. CDR3 DNA: TGTGCCAGCAGTTCTCGGACAGGGGTAAATTCACCCCTCCACTTT.

This clonotype was detected only a few times. CDR3 sequence: CASNRLTNTGELFF. CDR3 coding DNA: TGTGCCAGCAATCGACTGACCAACACCGGGGAGCTGTTTTTT. V gene TRBV6-2 or TRBV6-3 combines with J gene TRBJ2-2, with unresolved D. CDR1 and CDR2 from the germline V gene are MNHEY and SVGEGT. The V gene lost 7 bases and the J gene lost 2 bases, with 11 bases spanning the gap. The CDR3 is 14 residues long.

This clonotype was seen more than once but under ten times. This chain uses TRBV5-6 with TRBJ2-5, with D possibly matching TRBD1 (7 bases). CDR1 and CDR2 from the germline V gene are SGHDT and YYEEEE. CDR3 length: 15 amino acids. V was shortened by 4 bases and J by 1 base, with 14 bases between the two germline ends. The CDR3 loop is CASSRGGTAQETQYF. The CDR3 bases are TGTGCCAGCAGCCGTGGGGGGACAGCCCAAGAGACCCAGTACTTC. Full variable domain (remainder filled in from reference TRBV5-6 and TRBJ2-5): DAGVTQSPTHLIKTRGQQVTLRCSPKSGHDTVSWYQQALGQGPQFIFQYYEEEERQRGNFPDRFSGHQFPNYSSELNVNALLLGDSALYLCASSRGGTAQETQYFGPGTRLLVL.

This clonotype was detected ten times or more. The J gene is TRBJ1-1, the V gene TRBV9; D may be TRBD1 (5 bases). Germline V gene sequence: CDR1 SGDLS, CDR2 YYNGEE. V was cut by 0 bases and J by 4 bases, with 13 bases left in between. This CDR3 is built from 15 residues. This CDR3 is CASSVGGRLVTEAFF. The CDR3 DNA follows: TGTGCCAGCAGCGTAGGGGGCAGATTAGTCACTGAAGCTTTCTTT.

This clonotype came up many times. The rearrangement joins TRBV5-1 to TRBJ2-2; D possibly corresponds to TRBD1 (6 bases). Germline assignment: CDR1 SGHRS and CDR2 YFSETQ. The CDR3 extends over 16 amino acids. V was clipped by 4 bases and J by 1 base, with 14 bases between them. The CDR3 region has the DNA TGCGCCAGCAGCCGAGGGTCGGGACAGAACACCGGGGAGCTGTTTTTT. This gives the protein CASSRGSGQNTGELFF.

The rearrangement uses TRBV20-1 and TRBJ2-1, with a tentative D call TRBD2 (6 bases). With 0 bases removed from V and 0 bases from J, the gap between germline ends came to 12 bases. The CDR3 contains 16 residues. Germline CDR1 reads DFQATT; CDR2 reads SNEGSKA (reference sequence). The CDR3 DNA sequence: TGCAGTGCTAGAGATCTCGCGGGGAGCTCCTACAATGAGCAGTTCTTC. It yields the protein CSARDLAGSSYNEQFF.

This chain joins TRBV20-1 and TRBJ1-1; D not certain. The CDR3 sequence is 13 residues long. Germline V gene data show CDR1 as DFQATT and CDR2 as SNEGSKA (reference sequence). V gave up 2 bases and J gave up 0 bases, with 7 bases separating them. The CDR3 DNA is TGCAGTGCTAGAAAGAATATGAACACTGAAGCTTTCTTT. Protein: CSARKNMNTEAFF.

Details on this clonotype: A read error may produce the germline difference seen at one junction end. The V gene is TRBV5-1, the J gene TRBJ1-3; TRBD1 might be the D (5 bases). CDR3 size: 15 residues. Germline CDR1 reads SGHRS; CDR2 reads YFSETQ. The CDR3 DNA follows: TGTGCCAGCAGCCCGGACACAAACTCTGGAAACACCATATATTTT. Translated: CASSPDTNSGNTIYF.

This clonotype came up many times. The chain joins TRBV24-1 to TRBJ1-5; TRBD1 matches 9 bases. The CDR3 runs 15 residues. Trimming cost V 3 bases and J 1 base; bases outside gene matches: 0. Germline CDR1 reads KGHDR; CDR2 reads SFDVKD. This chain's CDR3 is CATSDGTGSNQPQHF. The CDR3 nucleotides are TGTGCCACCAGTGATGGGACAGGGAGCAATCAGCCCCAGCATTTT.

Details on this clonotype: A much larger clonotype is one base distant, so this may be a read error. The chain links TRBV28 to TRBJ2-6; TRBD1 is a possible D gene (6 bases). The CDR3 spans 19 residues. The germline gives CDR1 MDHEN, CDR2 SYDVKM. The DNA of the CDR3 is TGTGCCGGCAGTTTTCTACAAGGATTAGGGGGTGTTGGGGCCAACGTCCTGACTTTC. It translates to CAGSFLQGLGGVGANVLTF.

Of note for this clonotype: Compared with germline, one end of the junction differs, possibly owing to a read error. This chain links TRBV20-1 with TRBJ2-1; 9 bases are shared with TRBD2. This CDR3 has 14 amino acids. Germline lookup yields CDR1 DFQATT and CDR2 SNEGSKA (reference sequence). The CDR3 sequence is CSARDAAKGLALIF. CDR3 in DNA: TGCAGTGCTAGAGACGCCGCAAAGGGACTAGCCCTCATCTTC.

This clonotype has ten or more counts. The genes are TRBV12-3 or TRBV12-4 and TRBJ1-6, with D possibly matching TRBD1 (6 bases). V lost 6 bases and J 10 bases, leaving 19 bases between the germline ends. There are 15 residues in the CDR3. CDR3 residues: CASRVIQGRGSPLHF. The CDR3 DNA is TGTGCCAGCAGAGTGATACAGGGAAGGGGGTCACCCCTCCACTTT.

In this sample, this clonotype turned up many times. The chain recombines TRBV30 with TRBJ1-5; unclear D gene. Germline V gene lookup returns CDR1 GTSNPN and CDR2 SVGIG (reference sequence). The germline V and J ends were trimmed by 0 bases and 1 base, with 13 bases remaining between them. This CDR3 region has 16 residues. The CDR3 reads CAWSVPTVLSNQPQHF. The CDR3 coding sequence is TGTGCCTGGAGTGTACCGACGGTCTTAAGCAATCAGCCCCAGCATTTT.

About this clonotype itself: Being one base from a much bigger clone, this may be a read error. The rearrangement links TRBV2 to TRBJ2-5; D might be TRBD1 or TRBD2, each matching 7 bases. CDR1 SNHLY and CDR2 FYNNEI come from the germline V gene. With 2 bases removed from V and 4 bases from J, the gap between germline ends came to 11 bases. This CDR3 contains 14 residues. CDR3 amino acids: CASSEQGGGETQYF. Written as DNA, the CDR3 is TGTGCCAGCAGTGAACAGGGGGGGGGAGAGACCCAGTACTTC.

This chain uses TRBV5-6 with TRBJ1-4, with a weak D call TRBD1 (5 bases). The CDR3 has 16 amino acids. Trimming cost V 4 bases and J 7 bases, with 20 bases left between them. Germline CDR1 SGHDT, CDR2 YYEEEE. The CDR3 region is CASSPVGQGRGEKLFF. The CDR3 DNA sequence: TGTGCCAGCAGCCCCGTGGGTCAGGGCCGGGGTGAAAAACTGTTTTTT.

About this clonotype itself: This may stem from a read error, because a much larger clone lies one nucleotide away. The rearrangement links TRBV11-2 to TRBJ2-3; 8 nucleotides match TRBD1. Germline CDR1 reads SGHAT; CDR2 reads FQNNGV. The CDR3 covers 16 residues. The CDR3 region is CASSRQALMGTGTQYF. DNA of the CDR3: TGTGCCAGCAGCCGACAAGCTCTCATGGGGACAGGTACGCAGTATTTT. Full variable domain (missing parts from reference TRBV11-2 and TRBJ2-3): EAGVAQSPRYKIIEKRQSVAFWCNPISGHATLYWYQQILGQGPKLLIQFQNNGVVDDSQLPKDRFSAERLKGVDSTLKIQPAKLEDSAVYLCASSRQALMGTGTQYFGPGTRLTVL.

This clonotype was seen only a few times. The chain has TRBV10-3 and TRBJ2-1, with 11 bases lining up with TRBD2. Germline trimming cut 10 bases from V and 0 bases from J; bases unmatched to any gene: 2. The CDR3 totals 14 residues. The V gene's germline CDR1 is ENHRY and CDR2 SYGVKD. CDR3 DNA sequence: TGTGCCAGCACTAGCGGGAGCTCCTACAATGAGCAGTTCTTC. Its translation is CASTSGSSYNEQFF.

Ten or more counts support this clonotype. This chain uses TRBV7-2 with TRBJ2-7; tentatively, D is TRBD2 (5 bases). V was cut by 6 bases and J by 2 bases, with 17 bases left in between. The CDR3 contains 15 residues. Germline V gene lookup returns CDR1 SGHTA and CDR2 FQGNSA. The DNA for the CDR3 is TGTGCCAGCAGTCGTGGACTGACAAGGGCCTACGAGCAGTACTTC. Its protein is CASSRGLTRAYEQYF. Full variable domain (outside the CDR3, taken from reference TRBV7-2 and TRBJ2-7): GAGVSQSPSNKVTEKGKDVELRCDPISGHTALYWYRQSLGQGLEFLIYFQGNSAPDKSGLPSDRFSAERTGGSVSTLTIQRTQQEDSAVYLCASSRGLTRAYEQYFGPGTRLTVT.

V and J are TRBV4-1 and TRBJ2-7; possibly TRBD1 or TRBD2 for D (6 bases each). Germline lookup yields CDR1 MGHRA and CDR2 YSYEKL. The germline V and J ends were trimmed by 1 base and 6 bases, with 13 bases remaining between them. There are 14 residues in the CDR3. This CDR3 reads CASSQVGGNLEQYF. The CDR3 region has the DNA TGCGCCAGCAGCCAAGTGGGGGGCAACCTCGAGCAGTACTTC.

This clonotype was counted many times. The rearrangement joins TRBV7-2 to TRBJ1-4; 9 nucleotides agree with TRBD1. Germline trimming cut 5 bases from V and 8 bases from J; bases unmatched to any gene: 6. The CDR3 length is 14 residues. Germline CDR1 is SGHTA and CDR2 is FQGNSA. In DNA form, the CDR3 reads TGTGCCAGCAGCATACAGGGGGCTGGGGAAAAACTGTTTTTT. Protein: CASSIQGAGEKLFF. Complete variable domain (other parts from reference TRBV7-2 and TRBJ1-4): GAGVSQSPSNKVTEKGKDVELRCDPISGHTALYWYRQSLGQGLEFLIYFQGNSAPDKSGLPSDRFSAERTGGSVSTLTIQRTQQEDSAVYLCASSIQGAGEKLFFGSGTQLSVL.